One sample yielded the 18 T cell receptor beta chains listed below, sequenced in a study of brain T cells in children with intractable seizures. Repertoires were generated with immunoSEQ multiplex PCR, while TCRdb's copy carries only in-frame clones and drops some. The sample shows under 150,000 clones, around 94% of them seen only once. The source was peripheral blood, collected at surgery. The receptors were gathered from a boy under three years old with hemimegalencephaly and intractable seizures.

The CDR3 here is CASSYGQSYEQYF. Here the CDR3 DNA reads TGTGCCAGCAGTTATGGGCAGTCCTACGAGCAGTACTTC. This rearrangement joins TRBV6-6 to TRBJ2-7; D is unclear. This CDR3 has 13 amino acids. Germline CDR1 reads MNHNY; CDR2 reads SVGAGI (reference sequence). V lost 3 bases and J 1 base, leaving 7 bases between the germline ends.

The V and J genes are TRBV5-6 and TRBJ2-1; TRBD2 matches at 7 bases. CDR1 is SGHDT and CDR2 is YYEEEE in the germline V gene. There are 14 residues in the CDR3. V shed 0 bases and J 7 bases; nucleotides not matched to a gene: 4. In nucleotides, the CDR3 is TGTGCCAGCAGCTTGGAAGGGCGGGGGAATGAGCAGTTCTTC. Protein sequence: CASSLEGRGNEQFF. Full variable domain (missing parts from reference TRBV5-6 and TRBJ2-1): DAGVTQSPTHLIKTRGQQVTLRCSPKSGHDTVSWYQQALGQGPQFIFQYYEEEERQRGNFPDRFSGHQFPNYSSELNVNALLLGDSALYLCASSLEGRGNEQFFGPGTRLTVL.

The rearrangement links TRBV2 to TRBJ2-6, with no clear D. Per germline, CDR1 SNHLY and CDR2 FYNNEI. The CDR3 loop spans 13 amino acids. V lost 6 bases and J lost 1, with 4 bases in between. CDR3 in DNA: TGTGCCAGCAGATTATCTGGGGCCAACGTCCTGACTTTC. This gives the protein CASRLSGANVLTF.

This clone was counted a single time. The chain joins TRBV5-4 to TRBJ1-4; D may be TRBD1 (5 bases). Germline assignment: CDR1 SGHNT and CDR2 YYREEE (reference sequence). V lost 3 bases, J lost 7 bases, and 13 bases lay in between. CDR3 length equals 14 residues. CDR3 coding DNA: TGTGCCAGCAGCTATGGGGGGGGACCTGAAAAACTGTTTTTT. Encoded protein: CASSYGGGPEKLFF. The full variable domain, rest sourced from reference TRBV5-4 and TRBJ1-4, is ETGVTQSPTHLIKTRGQQVTLRCSSQSGHNTVSWYQQALGQGPQFIFQYYREEENGRGNFPPRFSGLQFPNYSSELNVNALELDDSALYLCASSYGGGPEKLFFGSGTQLSVL.

The CDR3 region has the DNA TGTGCCAGCAGTTCGGGGTGGACAGGGGATCAGCCCCAGCATTTT. It specifies CASSSGWTGDQPQHF. V is TRBV2 and J is TRBJ1-5; 9 bases align to TRBD1. The germline gives CDR1 SNHLY, CDR2 FYNNEI. V lost 5 bases to trimming and J lost 5 bases; unmatched junction nucleotides: 7. This CDR3 region has 15 residues.

This rearrangement joins TRBV2 to TRBJ2-1; maybe TRBD1 (6 bases). Trimming stripped 5 bases from V and 9 bases from J, with 14 bases between. Germline CDR1 reads SNHLY; CDR2 reads FYNNEI. The CDR3 extends over 13 amino acids. The CDR3 here is CASSKAGVTEQFF. The CDR3 DNA reads TGTGCCAGCAGTAAGGCAGGGGTGACTGAGCAGTTCTTC.

The chain is built from TRBV9 and TRBJ2-1, with 7 bases aligning to TRBD2. CDR1 and CDR2 from the germline V gene are SGDLS and YYNGEE. Unmatched junction bases numbered 6, after V lost 0 bases and J lost 6 bases. The CDR3 runs to 15 residues. DNA of the CDR3: TGTGCCAGCAGCGTAGATACGGGAGGATTCAATGAGCAGTTCTTC. Protein product: CASSVDTGGFNEQFF.

This rearrangement joins TRBV6-5 to TRBJ2-7; tentatively, D is TRBD2 (6 bases). V was shortened by 8 bases and J by 3 bases, with 14 bases between the two germline ends. CDR1 MNHEY and CDR2 SVGAGI come from the germline V gene. The CDR3 extends over 13 amino acids. CDR3 protein: CASLRGRDYEQYF. The DNA for the CDR3 is TGTGCCAGCTTGCGGGGCAGAGACTACGAGCAGTACTTC.

The chain uses TRBV15 and TRBJ2-5, with 7 bases that match TRBD2. CDR1 is LNHNV, CDR2 YYDKDF, per germline (reference sequence). The CDR3 is made up of 14 amino acids. Trimming removed 6 bases from V and 5 bases from J; junction bases left unmatched: 9. The CDR3 sequence: CATRAGLTTETQYF. CDR3 nucleotides: TGTGCCACCAGGGCGGGACTAACGACGGAGACCCAGTACTTC.

This clone has a single count. This sequence joins TRBV2 and TRBJ2-3, with 7 bases lining up with TRBD2. V dropped 2 bases and J dropped 7; count of bases not matched to a gene: 9. The CDR3 length is 15 residues. Germline V gene lookup returns CDR1 SNHLY and CDR2 FYNNEI. The CDR3 region has the DNA TGTGCCAGCAGTGAACGCCTAGCGGCTTCGCATACGCAGTATTTT. This codes for CASSERLAASHTQYF.

This clone was seen a few times. The rearrangement links TRBV29-1 to TRBJ1-2; no definite D call. This CDR3 is built from 11 residues. V gave up 6 bases and J gave up 6 bases, with 11 bases separating them. The V gene's germline CDR1 is SQVTM and CDR2 ANQGSEA. The CDR3 nucleotides read TGCAGCGTCCCTTGGGGAAATGGCTACACCTTC. Amino acid sequence: CSVPWGNGYTF.

The rearrangement links TRBV7-6 to TRBJ2-7, with D perhaps given as TRBD1 or TRBD2 (5 bases each). Trimming left V 1 base short and J 0 bases short, with 10 bases between. This CDR3 has 15 residues. Germline V gene sequence: CDR1 SGHVS, CDR2 FNYEAQ. CDR3 bases: TGTGCCAGCAGCTTAGGGGACCCAAGCTCCTACGAGCAGTACTTC. Amino acids: CASSLGDPSSYEQYF.

The chain couples TRBV21-1 to TRBJ2-1; whether TRBD1, the table's D call, matches the DNA was not checked. TRBV21-1 is labeled a pseudogene. CDR3 length: 15 residues. CDR3 bases: TGTGCCAGCATGAGCGGCAGGGGATCCTACAATGAGCAGTTCTTC. This codes for CASMSGRGSYNEQFF.

This sequence joins TRBV5-5 and TRBJ1-1; 9 bases are shared with TRBD1. From germline, CDR1 is SGHKS and CDR2 YYEKEE (reference sequence). The CDR3 is 16 residues long. V lost 0 bases to trimming and J lost 5 bases; unmatched junction nucleotides: 8. The chain's CDR3 is CASSLDRGRLQTEAFF. The CDR3 DNA reads as TGTGCCAGCAGCTTGGACAGGGGGCGTCTTCAGACTGAAGCTTTCTTT.

The chain uses TRBV6-5 and TRBJ1-5; TRBD1 matches 7 bases. The trim removed 6 bases at V and 2 bases at J, leaving 7 bases unmatched. CDR3 size: 15 residues. Germline CDR1 reads MNHEY; CDR2 reads SVGAGI. The CDR3 sequence is CASRNTGAGNQPQHF. The CDR3 coding sequence is TGTGCCAGCAGAAATACAGGGGCGGGCAATCAGCCCCAGCATTTT.

The genes are TRBV7-3 and TRBJ2-5; D gene ambiguous. The germline V gene has CDR1 SGHTA and CDR2 FQGTGA. Trimming pared 2 bases from V and 1 base from J, leaving 5 bases between. The CDR3 consists of 13 residues. CDR3 region: CASSLSGQETQYF. The CDR3, as DNA: TGTGCCAGCAGCTTATCAGGCCAAGAGACCCAGTACTTC.

The chain employs TRBV9 and TRBJ2-3; D remains unclear. This CDR3 is built from 15 residues. The V gene lost 4 bases and the J gene lost 2 bases, with 14 bases spanning the gap. The germline CDR1 and CDR2 sequences are SGDLS and YYNGEE. The CDR3 is CASSLGGVPTDTQYF. The CDR3 nucleotides are TGTGCCAGCAGCCTAGGCGGTGTCCCCACAGATACGCAGTATTTT.

V gene TRBV9 combines with J gene TRBJ1-2; 9 bases are a match to TRBD1. The V segment lost 6 bases and the J segment 4 bases; nucleotides outside the gene matches: 10. The CDR3 has 15 residues. Germline V CDR1 and CDR2: SGDLS, YYNGEE. CDR3 region: CASTPAGTGLYGYTF. The CDR3 nucleotides read TGTGCCAGCACCCCTGCCGGGACAGGGCTCTATGGCTACACCTTC.